The clone carrying this T cell receptor (beta chain) was observed a single time. The antigen is undetermined. This specimen belongs to a study of cytomegalovirus exposure and HLA in healthy donors. This CDR3 contains 16 residues. Study findings and constraints: Later on, a genetic analysis was performed. It linked a missense variant in DCLRE1C with V- and J-gene trimming of TCR beta. The likely explanation for a cluster of highly shared sequence variants was sequencing artifact.

With 60 Vbeta and 13 Jbeta primers, the PCR was carried out. Sequencing used immunoSEQ multiplex PCR; TCRdb keeps in-frame clones, though not all of them. The data hold around 150,000 clones, with less than 85% observed a single time. The receptor was isolated from a man aged 45-60 years in good health and CMV-seropositive. Sequences were obtained from PBMCs. The rearrangement links TRBV12-2 to TRBJ2-7; the DNA was not used to check the table's D call, TRBD2. TRBV12-2 is assigned pseudogene status. CDR3 in DNA: TGTGCCAGCTCGACAAATCCCACTAGCGGTCTCTACGAGCAGTACTTC. Protein sequence: CASSTNPTSGLYEQYF.